Below, one TCR beta chain is given with its context. Naive CD8 cells were CD45RO-negative, positively selected for CCR7, excluding terminally differentiated effector memory CD45RA+ cells. The CDR3 has 16 amino acids. The ends lost 0 bases at V and 5 bases at J; junction bases unmatched: 7. Per germline, CDR1 MDHEN and CDR2 SYDVKM. Authors' analysis steps: Filtering was not the same, since immunoSEQ gave junction-only sequences without quality scores. TCRdb's copy holds only in-frame clones and misses some; the assay was immunoSEQ multiplex PCR. V and J calls plus clone size are reproduced from that table; the DNA served to infer D and trimming. The data hold some 2,100,000 clones, with roughly 91% observed a single time. The source of the sample is a study of shared clonotypes between healthy human individuals.

The specimen sequenced was naive CD8+ T cells from PBMCs. The TCR was taken from a man aged 18 to 30 in good health. Some clones in this sample may be carry-over from other donors' samples. The J gene is TRBJ2-5, the V gene TRBV28; 9 bases agree with TRBD2. The CDR3: CASSLWGSGSRETQYF. The CDR3 bases are TGTGCCAGCAGTTTATGGGGTAGCGGGAGCCGTGAGACCCAGTACTTC.